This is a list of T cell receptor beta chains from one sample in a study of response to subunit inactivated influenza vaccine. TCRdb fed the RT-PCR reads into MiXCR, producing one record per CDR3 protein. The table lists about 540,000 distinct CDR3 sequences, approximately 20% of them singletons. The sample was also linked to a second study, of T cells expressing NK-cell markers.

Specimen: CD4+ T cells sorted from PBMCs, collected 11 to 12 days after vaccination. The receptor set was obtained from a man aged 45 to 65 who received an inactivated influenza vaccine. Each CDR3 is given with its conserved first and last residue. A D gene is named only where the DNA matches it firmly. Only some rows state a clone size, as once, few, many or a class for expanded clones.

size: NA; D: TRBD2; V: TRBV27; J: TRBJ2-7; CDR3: CASSPRGLASEQYF; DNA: TGTGCCAGCAGTCCCAGGGGACTAGCCTCCGAGCAGTACTTC
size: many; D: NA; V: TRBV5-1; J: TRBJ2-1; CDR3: CASSLGTGEQFF; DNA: TGCGCCAGCAGCTTGGGTACAGGGGAGCAGTTCTTC
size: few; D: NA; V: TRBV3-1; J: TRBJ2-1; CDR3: CASSRWAYNEQFF; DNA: TGTGCCAGCAGCCGCTGGGCCTACAATGAGCAGTTCTTC
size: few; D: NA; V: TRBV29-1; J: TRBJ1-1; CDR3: CSVEVTTREAFF; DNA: TGCAGCGTTGAAGTAACGACACGGGAAGCTTTCTTT
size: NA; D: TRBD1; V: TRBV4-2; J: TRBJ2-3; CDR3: CASSRTGTGDTDTQYF; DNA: TGTGCCAGCAGCCGGACCGGGACAGGCGACACAGATACGCAGTATTTT
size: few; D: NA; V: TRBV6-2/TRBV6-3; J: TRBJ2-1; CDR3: CASRISGGEQFF; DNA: TGTGCCAGCAGGATTTCCGGGGGTGAGCAGTTCTTC
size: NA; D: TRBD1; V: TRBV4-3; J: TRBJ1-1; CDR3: CASSQAGTVGTEAFF; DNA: TGCGCCAGCAGCCAAGCCGGGACAGTGGGGACTGAAGCTTTCTTT
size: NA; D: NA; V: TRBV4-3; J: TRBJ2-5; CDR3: CASSQDRQLALGTQYF; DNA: TGCGCCAGCAGCCAAGATAGGCAGCTAGCACTAGGGACCCAGTACTTC
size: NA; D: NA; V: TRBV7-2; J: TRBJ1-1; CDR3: CASCRADWDTEAFF; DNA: TGTGCCAGCTGTCGAGCGGACTGGGACACTGAAGCTTTCTTT
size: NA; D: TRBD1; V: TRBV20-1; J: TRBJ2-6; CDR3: CSAYGTGVPFGANVLTF; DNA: TGCAGTGCTTACGGGACAGGGGTGCCCTTCGGGGCCAACGTCCTGACTTTC
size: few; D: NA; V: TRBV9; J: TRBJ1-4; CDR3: CASSVDGEKLFF; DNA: TGTGCCAGCAGCGTAGACGGGGAAAAACTGTTTTTT
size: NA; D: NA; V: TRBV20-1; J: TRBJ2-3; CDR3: CSARGMERTGGTDTQYF; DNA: TGCAGTGCTAGAGGAATGGAAAGGACGGGGGGCACAGATACGCAGTATTTT
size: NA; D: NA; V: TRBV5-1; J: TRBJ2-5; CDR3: CASSAMTGLRGKETQYF; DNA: TGCGCCAGCAGCGCAATGACGGGGCTAAGAGGGAAAGAGACCCAGTACTTC
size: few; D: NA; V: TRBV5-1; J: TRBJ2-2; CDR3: CASSLDRETGELFF; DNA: TGCGCCAGCAGCTTGGACAGGGAGACCGGGGAGCTGTTTTTT
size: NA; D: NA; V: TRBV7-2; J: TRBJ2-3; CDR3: CASSRRRPISKYF; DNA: TGTGCCAGCAGCAGAAGACGTCCTATCTCTAAGTATTTT
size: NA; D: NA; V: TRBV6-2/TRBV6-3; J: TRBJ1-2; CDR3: CASSTRTGLRRHYGYTF; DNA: TGTGCCAGCAGTACACGGACGGGACTTAGGCGTCACTATGGCTACACCTTC
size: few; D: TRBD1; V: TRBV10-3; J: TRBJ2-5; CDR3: CAIRRTGAKETQYF; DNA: TGTGCCATCAGACGGACAGGAGCTAAAGAGACCCAGTACTTC
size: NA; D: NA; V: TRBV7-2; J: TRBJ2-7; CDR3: CASSLAEQFEQYF; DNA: TGTGCCAGCAGCTTAGCGGAGCAATTCGAGCAGTACTTC
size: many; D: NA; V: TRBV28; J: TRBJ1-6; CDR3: CASSLRSSYNSPLHF; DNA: TGTGCCAGCAGTCTTAGGAGCTCCTATAATTCACCCCTCCACTTT
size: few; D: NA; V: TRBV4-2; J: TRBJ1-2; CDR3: CASSLAGGGDDPYGYTF; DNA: TGTGCCAGCAGCCTCGCCGGGGGGGGAGATGACCCTTATGGCTACACCTTC
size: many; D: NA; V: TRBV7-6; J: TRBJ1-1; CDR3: CASSLVNTEAFF; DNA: TGTGCCAGCAGCTTAGTTAACACTGAAGCTTTCTTT
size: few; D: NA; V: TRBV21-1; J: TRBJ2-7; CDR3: CASRARHNYEQYF; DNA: TGTGCCAGCAGGGCCCGGCACAACTACGAGCAGTACTTC
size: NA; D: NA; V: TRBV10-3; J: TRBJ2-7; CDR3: CATGQNSYEQYF; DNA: TGTGCCACCGGACAGAACTCTTACGAGCAGTACTTC
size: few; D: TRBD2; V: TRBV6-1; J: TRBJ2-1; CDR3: CASRPGGGGIYNEQFF; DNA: TGTGCCAGCAGACCCGGGGGCGGGGGGATCTACAATGAGCAGTTCTTC
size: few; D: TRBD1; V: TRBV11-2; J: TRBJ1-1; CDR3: CASSYGTGFEAFF; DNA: TGTGCCAGCAGCTACGGGACAGGGTTTGAAGCTTTCTTT
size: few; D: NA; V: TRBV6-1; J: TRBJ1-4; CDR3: CASSPSASDEKLFF; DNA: TGTGCCAGCAGCCCCTCGGCCTCCGATGAAAAACTGTTTTTT
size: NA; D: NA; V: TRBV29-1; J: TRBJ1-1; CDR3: CSAAGRVDTEAFF; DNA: TGCAGCGCCGCCGGCCGAGTAGACACTGAAGCTTTCTTT
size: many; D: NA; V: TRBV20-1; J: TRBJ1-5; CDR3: CSASDRSGQPQHF; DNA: TGCAGTGCTTCTGACAGGTCCGGGCAGCCCCAGCATTTT
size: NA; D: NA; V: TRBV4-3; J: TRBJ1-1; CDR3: CASSQVRGGTEAFF; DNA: TGCGCCAGCAGCCAAGTACGGGGAGGCACTGAAGCTTTCTTT
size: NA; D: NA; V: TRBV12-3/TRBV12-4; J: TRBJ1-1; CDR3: CASRVFGSRTEAFF; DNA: TGTGCCAGCAGGGTGTTCGGTAGTCGGACTGAAGCTTTCTTT
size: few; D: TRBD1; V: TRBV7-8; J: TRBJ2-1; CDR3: CASSRGQDQWGNEQFF; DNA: TGTGCCAGCAGCCGCGGACAGGACCAATGGGGCAATGAGCAGTTCTTC
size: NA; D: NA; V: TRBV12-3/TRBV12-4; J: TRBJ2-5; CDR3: CASSPLRRQETQYF; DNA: TGTGCCAGCAGCCCCCTAAGACGGCAAGAGACCCAGTACTTC
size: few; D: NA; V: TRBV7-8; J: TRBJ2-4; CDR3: CASSTTGRASNIQYF; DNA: TGTGCCAGCAGCACGACAGGTCGCGCGTCAAACATTCAGTACTTC
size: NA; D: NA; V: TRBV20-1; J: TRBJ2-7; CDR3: CSARTLTYEQYF; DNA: TGCAGTGCTAGGACACTAACCTACGAGCAGTACTTC
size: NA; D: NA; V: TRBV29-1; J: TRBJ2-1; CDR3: CSVENGGIQFF; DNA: TGCAGCGTTGAGAATGGGGGGATCCAGTTCTTC
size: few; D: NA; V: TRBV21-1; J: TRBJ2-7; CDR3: CAKTSTSGRKPQYF; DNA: TGTGCCAAAACGTCGACTAGCGGGAGAAAGCCGCAGTACTTC
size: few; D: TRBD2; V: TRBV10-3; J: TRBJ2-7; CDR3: CAISDIAGLDYEQYF; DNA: TGTGCCATCAGTGATATAGCGGGTCTTGACTACGAGCAGTACTTC
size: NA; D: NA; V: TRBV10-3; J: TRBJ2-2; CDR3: CAISDFYSVTGELFF; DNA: TGTGCCATCAGCGATTTTTATAGCGTCACCGGGGAGCTGTTTTTT
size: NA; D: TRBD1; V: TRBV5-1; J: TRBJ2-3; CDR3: CASSPGQGDSQYF; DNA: TGCGCCAGCAGCCCGGGACAGGGCGATTCGCAGTATTTT
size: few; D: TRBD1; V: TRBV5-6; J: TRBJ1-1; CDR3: CASNQGAEAFF; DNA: TGTGCCAGCAACCAGGGGGCTGAAGCTTTCTTT
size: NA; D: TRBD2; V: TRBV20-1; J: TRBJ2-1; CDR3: CSARVALAGFNEQFF; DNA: TGCAGTGCTAGAGTCGCACTAGCGGGATTCAATGAGCAGTTCTTC
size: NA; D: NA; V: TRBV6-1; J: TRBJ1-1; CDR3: CASRPSRLGEAFF; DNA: TGTGCCAGCAGACCCAGTCGGCTTGGGGAAGCTTTCTTT
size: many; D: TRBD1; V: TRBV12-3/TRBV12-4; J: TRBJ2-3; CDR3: CASRPTGVTDTQYF; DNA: TGTGCCAGCAGACCCACAGGGGTCACAGATACGCAGTATTTT
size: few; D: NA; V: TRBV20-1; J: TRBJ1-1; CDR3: CSARFGGSFMNTEAFF; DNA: TGCAGTGCTAGGTTTGGGGGATCCTTTATGAACACTGAAGCTTTCTTT
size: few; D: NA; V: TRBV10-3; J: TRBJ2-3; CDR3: CAISETQRTGSTQYF; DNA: TGTGCCATCAGTGAGACCCAGCGGACTGGGTCGACGCAGTATTTT
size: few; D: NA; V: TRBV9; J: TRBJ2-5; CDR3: CASSVTTGQETQYF; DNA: TGTGCCAGCAGCGTAACGACAGGCCAAGAGACCCAGTACTTC
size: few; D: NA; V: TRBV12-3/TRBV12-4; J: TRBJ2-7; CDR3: CASTRAGSYEQYF; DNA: TGTGCCAGCACTAGGGCAGGGTCCTACGAGCAGTACTTC
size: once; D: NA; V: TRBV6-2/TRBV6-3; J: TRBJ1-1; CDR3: CASSPGRGEAFF; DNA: TGTGCCAGCAGCCCCGGAAGGGGGGAAGCTTTCTTT
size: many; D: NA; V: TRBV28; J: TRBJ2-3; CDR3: CASSRSFSTDTQYF; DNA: TGTGCCAGCAGCCGGTCTTTTAGCACAGATACGCAGTATTTT
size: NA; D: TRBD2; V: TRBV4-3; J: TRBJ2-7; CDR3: CASSQETGGRAYEQYF; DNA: TGCGCCAGCAGCCAAGAAACGGGCGGGAGGGCTTACGAGCAGTACTTC
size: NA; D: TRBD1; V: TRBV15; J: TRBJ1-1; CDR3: CATSSRGQGPTEAFF; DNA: TGTGCCACCAGCAGCCGGGGACAGGGCCCCACTGAAGCTTTCTTT
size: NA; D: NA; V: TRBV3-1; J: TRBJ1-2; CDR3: CASSQGRGTRF; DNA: TGTGCCAGCAGCCAAGGCCGGGGGACTCGCTTC
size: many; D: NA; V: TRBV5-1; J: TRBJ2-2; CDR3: CASSRGGTGELFF; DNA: TGCGCCAGCAGCCGGGGAGGCACCGGGGAGCTGTTTTTT
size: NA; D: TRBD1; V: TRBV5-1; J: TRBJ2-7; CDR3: CASSLALGTEISYEQYF; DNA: TGCGCCAGCAGCTTAGCCTTAGGGACAGAAATTTCCTACGAGCAGTACTTC